This TCR beta chain emerged from a study of sequential checkpoint blockade in melanoma. Across the study: Randomization was 1:1 between first-line nivolumab→ipilimumab and ipilimumab→nivolumab.

Germline V gives CDR1 SGDLS, CDR2 YYNGEE. The ends lost 4 bases at V and 4 bases at J; junction bases unmatched: 18. This CDR3 has 18 amino acids. As to treatment: randomized to nivolumab then ipilimumab (arm A) or the reverse (arm B). Sorted cells were live CD3+CD8+, lacking CD19 and CD56, from PBMCs. Sequencing used immunoSEQ multiplex PCR; TCRdb keeps in-frame clones, though not all of them. The sample holds 30,000 to 35,000 clones; approximately 86% are singletons and the top ten take approximately 20%. The rearrangement joins TRBV9 to TRBJ2-3, with TRBD2 matching 7 bases. This clonotype was sampled from a human donor with melanoma. The specimen comprised CD8+ T cells sorted from blood (inferred from file names), sampled from a patient given nivolumab and ipilimumab in sequence. In nucleotides, the CDR3 is TGTGCCAGCAGCCCGAAGGGGAGGGCCCGGTTAGTGGCAGATACGCAGTATTTT. It specifies CASSPKGRARLVADTQYF.